The clone carrying this TCR beta chain was observed a few times. The antigen is unknown. This sample stems from a study of T-cell memory formation after mild COVID-19. Study-level results: Contracting CD4+ clones were located mainly in CM and EM, and CD8+ clones in EMRA. Memory from before infection featured some responding clones, which suggests cross-reactive memory joined. CD4/CD8 balance characterized clones contracting day 15 to 85, and CD4+ skew characterized later expanders.

The germline V gene has CDR1 SEHNR and CDR2 FQNEAQ (reference sequence). The CDR3 covers 15 residues. J was trimmed by 2 bases and V by 5 bases; bases with no gene match: 8. MiXCR was run by TCRdb on the 5' RACE reads, yielding one entry per CDR3 protein. The repertoire has about half a million distinct CDR3 sequences, 18% of them found once; the top ten carry about 12%. The sequencing sample was made of PBMCs or a T cell subset sorted from them (not recorded which). This chain uses TRBV7-9 with TRBJ2-5; 7 nucleotides agree with TRBD1. This receptor was identified in an adult woman who had mild COVID-19 (a few samples of this study predate the infection). Cell type and time point are not known. The CDR3 sequence is CASSLGQQIQETQYF. The CDR3 nucleotides read TGTGCCAGCAGCCTGGGACAGCAGATACAAGAGACCCAGTACTTC.